Each of the 6 T cell receptor beta chains below was sequenced from the same sample in a study of shared clonotypes between healthy human individuals. Data came from immunoSEQ multiplex PCR; TCRdb stores just in-frame clones and leaves some out. The table lists roughly 2,000,000 clones, approximately 94% of them singletons. Naive CD8 isolation took CD45RO-negative cells positively selected for CCR7 and excluded terminally differentiated effector memory CD45RA+ cells. Sequenced material: naive CD8+ T cells sorted from blood. These receptors all come from a man in his late teens or twenties in good health.

The chain uses TRBV5-8 and TRBJ2-7; D is uncertain. The CDR3 loop spans 14 amino acids. CDR1 SGHTS and CDR2 YDEGEE come from the germline V gene. V was pared by 1 base and J by 2 bases, with 10 bases between. The CDR3 is CASSLWQEPYEQYF. The CDR3 DNA sequence: TGTGCCAGCAGCTTGTGGCAGGAACCCTACGAGCAGTACTTC.

V usage is TRBV7-6 and J usage is TRBJ2-1; 11 bases are shared with TRBD2. V was pared by 5 bases and J by 0 bases, with 9 bases of the junction left unmatched. The CDR3 has 18 residues. Germline CDR1 SGHVS, CDR2 FNYEAQ. Here the CDR3 reads CASSAGTSGIRSYNEQFF. CDR3 nucleotide sequence: TGTGCCAGCAGCGCAGGGACTAGCGGAATACGCTCCTACAATGAGCAGTTCTTC.

The chain employs TRBV27 and TRBJ1-2, with 11 bases matching TRBD1. In germline, CDR1 is MNHEY, CDR2 SMNVEV (reference sequence). The CDR3 is made up of 14 amino acids. After removal of 9 bases from V and 5 bases from J, the junction contained 8 bases not matched to a gene. As DNA, the CDR3 is TGTGCCAGTGGGCTAGGACAGGGGGCTTATGGCTACACCTTC. Translating gives CASGLGQGAYGYTF.

The V gene is TRBV7-8, the J gene TRBJ2-7; D is perhaps TRBD1 or TRBD2 (5 bases each). The V end was cut by 1 base, the J end by 0 bases, with 13 bases between. The CDR3 has 16 residues. CDR1 is SGHVS, CDR2 FQNEAQ, per germline. The DNA of the CDR3 is TGTGCCAGCAGCTTAGAAACGGGGACCCACTCCTACGAGCAGTACTTC. It codes for CASSLETGTHSYEQYF.

The gene calls are TRBV7-9 and TRBJ2-5; the match to TRBD2 covers 11 bases. V was pared by 4 bases and J by 3 bases, with 7 bases of the junction left unmatched. Looked up from germline, CDR1 is SEHNR and CDR2 is FQNEAQ (reference sequence). The CDR3 covers 16 residues. The CDR3 sequence is CASSSPSGGYKETQYF. As DNA, the CDR3 is TGTGCCAGCAGCTCCCCTAGCGGGGGGTATAAAGAGACCCAGTACTTC.

This chain links TRBV30 with TRBJ1-4; D is uncertain. Germline V gene sequence: CDR1 GTSNPN, CDR2 SVGIG (reference sequence). CDR3 length equals 12 residues. V lost 0 bases and J lost 8, with 7 bases in between. The CDR3 here is CAWSVGREKLFF. The CDR3 region has the DNA TGTGCCTGGAGTGTAGGGCGGGAAAAACTGTTTTTT.